A selection of T cell receptor beta chains follows, all from one sample in a study of OX40 agonist ivuxolimab in advanced cancers. TCRdb's copy holds only in-frame clones and misses some; the assay was immunoSEQ multiplex PCR. The sample yields about 45,000 clones, approximately 91% seen once. The sample consisted of CD4+ or CD8+ T cells sorted from blood, taken in a trial of the OX40 agonist ivuxolimab. The source of these receptors is an adult with an advanced solid tumor such as melanoma, head and neck, liver or kidney cancer. Both conserved end residues are part of each CDR3. D genes are given only for firm matches.

D gene: NA; V gene: TRBV5-1; CDR3 protein: CASSFGGYEQYF
D gene: TRBD1; V gene: TRBV28; CDR3 protein: CASSLPGQSATNEKLFF
D gene: TRBD2; V gene: TRBV7-8; CDR3 protein: CASSLSETSGYEQYF
D gene: NA; V gene: TRBV27; CDR3 protein: CASSLSLGALDEQYF
D gene: NA; V gene: TRBV9; CDR3 protein: CASSVVSGPNEQFF
D gene: TRBD1; V gene: TRBV6-5; CDR3 protein: CASSWTGAGETQYF
D gene: NA; V gene: TRBV19; CDR3 protein: CASSISPLTEAFF
D gene: NA; V gene: TRBV7-8; CDR3 protein: CASSLGVGETQYF
D gene: NA; V gene: TRBV4-1; CDR3 protein: CASTVDRGSNYGYTF
D gene: NA; V gene: TRBV11-3; CDR3 protein: CASSFPGEDTQYF
D gene: NA; V gene: TRBV13; CDR3 protein: CASSSDGRQETQYF
D gene: TRBD1; V gene: TRBV19; CDR3 protein: CASSNFGTVSDTQYF
D gene: TRBD2; V gene: TRBV4-1; CDR3 protein: CASSQDPSGGASDEQYF
D gene: NA; V gene: TRBV4-1; CDR3 protein: CASSQAQNTGELFF
D gene: NA; V gene: TRBV7-9; CDR3 protein: CASSPNEGSEAFF